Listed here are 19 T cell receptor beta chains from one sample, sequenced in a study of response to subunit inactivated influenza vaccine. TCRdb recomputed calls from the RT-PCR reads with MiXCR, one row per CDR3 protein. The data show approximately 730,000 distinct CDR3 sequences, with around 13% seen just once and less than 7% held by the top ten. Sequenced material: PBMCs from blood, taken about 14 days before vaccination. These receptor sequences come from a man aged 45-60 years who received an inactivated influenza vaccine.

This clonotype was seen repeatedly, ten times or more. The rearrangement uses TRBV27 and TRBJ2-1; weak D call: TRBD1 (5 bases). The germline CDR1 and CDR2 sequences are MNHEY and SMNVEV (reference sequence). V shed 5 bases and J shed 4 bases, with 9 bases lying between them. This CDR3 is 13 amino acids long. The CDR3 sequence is CASSATGYNEQFF. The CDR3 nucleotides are TGTGCCAGCAGTGCCACAGGATACAATGAGCAGTTCTTC.

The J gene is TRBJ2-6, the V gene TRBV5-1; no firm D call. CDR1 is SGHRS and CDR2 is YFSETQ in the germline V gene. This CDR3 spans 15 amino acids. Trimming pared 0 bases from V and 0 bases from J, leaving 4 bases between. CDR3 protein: CASSLEYSGANVLTF. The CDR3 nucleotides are TGCGCCAGCAGCTTGGAGTACTCTGGGGCCAACGTCCTGACTTTC.

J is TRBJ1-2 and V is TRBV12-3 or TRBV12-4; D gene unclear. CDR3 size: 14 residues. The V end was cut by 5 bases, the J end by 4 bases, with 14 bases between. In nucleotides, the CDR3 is TGTGCCAGCAGTCCCGGACTCACACGCTATGGCTACACCTTC. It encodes CASSPGLTRYGYTF.

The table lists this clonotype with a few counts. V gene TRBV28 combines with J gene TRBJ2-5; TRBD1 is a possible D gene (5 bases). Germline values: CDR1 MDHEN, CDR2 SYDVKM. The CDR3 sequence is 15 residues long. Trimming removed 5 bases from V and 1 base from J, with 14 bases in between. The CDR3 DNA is TGTGCCAGCAGTCCGCTTACAGGTTTCCAAGAGACCCAGTACTTC. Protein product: CASSPLTGFQETQYF.

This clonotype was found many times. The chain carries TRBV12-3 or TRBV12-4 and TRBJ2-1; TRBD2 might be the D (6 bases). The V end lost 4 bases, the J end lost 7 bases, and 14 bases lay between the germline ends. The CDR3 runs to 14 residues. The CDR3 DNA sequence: TGTGCCAGCAGTTATGGTGGGGGGAGAAATGAGCAGTTCTTC. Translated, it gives CASSYGGGRNEQFF.

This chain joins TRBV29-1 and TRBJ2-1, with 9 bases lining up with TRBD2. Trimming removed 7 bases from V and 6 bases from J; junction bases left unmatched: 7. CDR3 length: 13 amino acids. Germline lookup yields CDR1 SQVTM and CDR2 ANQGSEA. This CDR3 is CSGVAGVGNEQFF. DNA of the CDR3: TGCAGCGGGGTAGCGGGAGTGGGCAATGAGCAGTTCTTC.

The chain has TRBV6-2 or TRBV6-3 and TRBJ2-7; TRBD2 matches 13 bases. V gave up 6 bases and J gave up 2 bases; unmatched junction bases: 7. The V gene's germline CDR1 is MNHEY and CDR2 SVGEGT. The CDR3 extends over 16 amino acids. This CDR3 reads CASSPAGLAGAYEQYF. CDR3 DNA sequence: TGTGCCAGCAGCCCGGCCGGACTAGCGGGAGCCTACGAGCAGTACTTC.

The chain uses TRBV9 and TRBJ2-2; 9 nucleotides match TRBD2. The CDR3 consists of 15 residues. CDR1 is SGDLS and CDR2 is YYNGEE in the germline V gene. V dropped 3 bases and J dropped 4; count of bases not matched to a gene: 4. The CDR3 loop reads CASSGSGSPTGELFF. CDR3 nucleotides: TGTGCCAGCAGCGGTAGCGGGAGCCCCACCGGGGAGCTGTTTTTT.

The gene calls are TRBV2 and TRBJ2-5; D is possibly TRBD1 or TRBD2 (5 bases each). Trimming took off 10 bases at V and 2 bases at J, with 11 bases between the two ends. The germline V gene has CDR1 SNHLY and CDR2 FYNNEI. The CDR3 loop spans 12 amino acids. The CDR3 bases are TGTGCCACCCATGGGGGACAAGAGACCCAGTACTTC. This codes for CATHGGQETQYF.

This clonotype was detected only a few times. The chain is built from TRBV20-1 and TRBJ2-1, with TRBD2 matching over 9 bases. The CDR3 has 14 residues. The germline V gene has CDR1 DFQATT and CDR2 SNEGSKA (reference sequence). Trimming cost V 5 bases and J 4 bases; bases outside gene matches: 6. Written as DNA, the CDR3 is TGCAGTGCTCCCGGGACTAGCAGTTACAATGAGCAGTTCTTC. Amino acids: CSAPGTSSYNEQFF.

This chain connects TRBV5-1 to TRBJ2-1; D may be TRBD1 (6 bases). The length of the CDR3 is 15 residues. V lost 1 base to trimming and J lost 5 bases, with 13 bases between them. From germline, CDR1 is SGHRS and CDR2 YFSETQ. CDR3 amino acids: CASSLSRGADNEQFF. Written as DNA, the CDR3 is TGCGCCAGCAGCTTGTCCAGGGGCGCGGACAATGAGCAGTTCTTC.

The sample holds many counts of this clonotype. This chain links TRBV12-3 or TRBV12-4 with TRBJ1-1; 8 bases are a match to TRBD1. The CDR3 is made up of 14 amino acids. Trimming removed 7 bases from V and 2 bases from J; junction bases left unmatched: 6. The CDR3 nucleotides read TGTGCCAGCATTAACAGGGGGGGCAACACTGAAGCTTTCTTT. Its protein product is CASINRGGNTEAFF.

CDR3 in DNA: TGCGCCAGCAGCTTGGAGGCTAGCGGGGGGATGGGTGAGCAGTTCTTC. Amino acid sequence: CASSLEASGGMGEQFF. The chain has TRBV5-1 and TRBJ2-1; 11 nucleotides align to TRBD2. The germline V gene encodes CDR1 SGHRS and CDR2 YFSETQ. The junction had 8 bases not matched to a gene; V was cut back by 0 bases and J by 9 bases. The CDR3 has 16 amino acids.

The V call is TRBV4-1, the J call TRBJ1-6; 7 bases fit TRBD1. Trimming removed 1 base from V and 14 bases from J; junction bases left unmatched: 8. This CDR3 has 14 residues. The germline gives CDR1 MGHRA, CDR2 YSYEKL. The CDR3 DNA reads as TGCGCCAGCAGCCAAGTGGGACAGACGCTATCCCTCCACTTT. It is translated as CASSQVGQTLSLHF.

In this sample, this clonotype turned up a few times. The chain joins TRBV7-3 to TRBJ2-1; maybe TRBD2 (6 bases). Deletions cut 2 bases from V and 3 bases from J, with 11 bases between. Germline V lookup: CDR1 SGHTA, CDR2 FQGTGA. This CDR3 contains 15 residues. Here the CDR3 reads CASSLLGGYYNEQFF. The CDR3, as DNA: TGTGCCAGCAGCTTACTCGGGGGATACTACAATGAGCAGTTCTTC.

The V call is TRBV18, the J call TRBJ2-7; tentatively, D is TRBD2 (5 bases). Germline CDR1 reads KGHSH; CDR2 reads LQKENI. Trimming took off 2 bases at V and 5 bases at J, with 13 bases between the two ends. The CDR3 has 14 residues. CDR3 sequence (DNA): TGTGCCAGCTCACCAAAGACACCCGGGAACGAGCAGTACTTC. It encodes CASSPKTPGNEQYF.

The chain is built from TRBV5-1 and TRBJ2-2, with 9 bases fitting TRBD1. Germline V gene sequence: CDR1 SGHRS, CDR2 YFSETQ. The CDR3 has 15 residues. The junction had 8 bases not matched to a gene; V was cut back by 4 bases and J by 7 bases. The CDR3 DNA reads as TGCGCCAGCAGCCAAAAGGGACAGGGCGGCGGGGAGCTGTTTTTT. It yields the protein CASSQKGQGGGELFF.

For the CDR3, the DNA is TGTGCCGTTGGCGGCTATGGCTACACCTTC. It specifies CAVGGYGYTF. The chain combines TRBV6-2 or TRBV6-3 with TRBJ1-2; the D is unclear. Germline lookup yields CDR1 MNHEY and CDR2 SVGEGT. The V gene lost 11 bases and the J gene lost 4 bases, with 8 bases spanning the gap. The CDR3 extends over 10 amino acids.

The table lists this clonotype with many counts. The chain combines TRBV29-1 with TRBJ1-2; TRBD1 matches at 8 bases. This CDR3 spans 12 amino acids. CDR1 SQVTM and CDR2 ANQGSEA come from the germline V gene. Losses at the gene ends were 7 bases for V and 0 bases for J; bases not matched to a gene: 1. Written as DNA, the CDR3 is TGCAGCGCGACAGGGGCTAACTATGGCTACACCTTC. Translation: CSATGANYGYTF.